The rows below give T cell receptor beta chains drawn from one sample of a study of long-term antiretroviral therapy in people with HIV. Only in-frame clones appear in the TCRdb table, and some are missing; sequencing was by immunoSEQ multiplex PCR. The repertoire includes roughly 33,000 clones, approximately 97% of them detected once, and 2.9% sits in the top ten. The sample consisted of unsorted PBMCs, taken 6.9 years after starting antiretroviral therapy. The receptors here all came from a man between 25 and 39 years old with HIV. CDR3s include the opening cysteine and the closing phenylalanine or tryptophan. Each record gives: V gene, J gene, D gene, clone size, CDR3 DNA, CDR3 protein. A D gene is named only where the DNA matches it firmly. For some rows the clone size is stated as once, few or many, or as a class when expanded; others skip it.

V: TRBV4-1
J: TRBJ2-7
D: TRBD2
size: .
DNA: TGCGCCAGCAGCCAAGGCCAGCGGGGTTACGAGCAGTACTTC
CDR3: CASSQGQRGYEQYF

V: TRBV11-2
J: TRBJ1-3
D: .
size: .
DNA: TGTGCCAGCAGCTGGGAGACAGGCGGAGGGGGAAACACCATATATTTT
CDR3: CASSWETGGGGNTIYF

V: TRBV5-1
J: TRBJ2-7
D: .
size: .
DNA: TGCGCCAGCAGCTTCGACAGGACCTACGAGCAGTACTTC
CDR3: CASSFDRTYEQYF

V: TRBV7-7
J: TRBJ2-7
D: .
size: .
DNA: TGTGCTAGCAGCCCTCGCGTGGGTTCCTACGAGCAGTACTTC
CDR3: CASSPRVGSYEQYF

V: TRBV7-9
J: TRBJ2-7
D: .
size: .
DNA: TGTGCCAGCAGCTTAGGGTCCGGGGGACTTACAGGGGACCCTTACGAGCAGTACTTC
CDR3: CASSLGSGGLTGDPYEQYF

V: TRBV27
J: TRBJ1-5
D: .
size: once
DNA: TGTGCCAGCAGTTTCACCACTGGGTTCGGCCAGCCCCAGCATTTT
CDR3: CASSFTTGFGQPQHF

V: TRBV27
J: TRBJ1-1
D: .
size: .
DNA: TGTGCCAGCAGTTTATTCTCCGGGGACACTGAAGCTTTCTTT
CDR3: CASSLFSGDTEAFF

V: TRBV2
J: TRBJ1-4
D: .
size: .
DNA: TGTGCCAGCAGTGGGGTCCAGGGAAAACTGTTTTTT
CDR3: CASSGVQGKLFF

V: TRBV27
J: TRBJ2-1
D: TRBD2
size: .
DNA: TGTGCCAGCAGCTTGAGAGCCGGGACTAGCGGCTACAATGAGCAGTTCTTC
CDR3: CASSLRAGTSGYNEQFF

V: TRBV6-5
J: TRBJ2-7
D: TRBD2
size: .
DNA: TGTGCCAGCTCCGGACTAGCGGGCTACGAGCAGTACTTC
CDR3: CASSGLAGYEQYF

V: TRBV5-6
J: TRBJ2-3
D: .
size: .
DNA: TGTGCCAGCAGCTTTGGGTCTGGGGGGATGACAGATACGCAGTATTTT
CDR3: CASSFGSGGMTDTQYF

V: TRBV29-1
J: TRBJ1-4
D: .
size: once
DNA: TGCAGCGTTCAAGGGAATGAAAAACTGTTTTTT
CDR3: CSVQGNEKLFF

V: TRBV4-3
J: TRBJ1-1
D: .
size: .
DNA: TGCGCCAGCAGCTCTTGGACGGGGATGAACACTGAAGCTTTCTTT
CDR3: CASSSWTGMNTEAFF

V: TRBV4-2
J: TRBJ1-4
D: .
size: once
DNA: TGTGCCAGCCAAAAAGACAGCGGTTTGGAACTGTTTTTT
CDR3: CASQKDSGLELFF

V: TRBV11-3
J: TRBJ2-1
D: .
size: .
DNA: TGTGCCAGCAGCCGCGAAAGGAATGAGCAGTTCTTC
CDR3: CASSRERNEQFF

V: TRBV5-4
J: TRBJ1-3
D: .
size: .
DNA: TGTGCCAGCAGGATCCAGGGTGGCTTCGGAAACACCATATATTTT
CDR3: CASRIQGGFGNTIYF

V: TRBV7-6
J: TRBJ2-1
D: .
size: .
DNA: TGTGCCAGCAGCTTAGGGCAGATTAATGAGCAGTTCTTC
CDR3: CASSLGQINEQFF

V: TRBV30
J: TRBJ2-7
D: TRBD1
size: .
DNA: TGTGCCTGGGACAGGGGTAAGAAAAGCTCCTACGAGCAGTACTTC
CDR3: CAWDRGKKSSYEQYF

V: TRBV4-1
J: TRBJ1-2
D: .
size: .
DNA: TGCGCCAGCAGCCTGCGGGACTCTAACTATGGCTACACCTTC
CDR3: CASSLRDSNYGYTF

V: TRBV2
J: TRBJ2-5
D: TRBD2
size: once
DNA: TGTGCCAGCAGTGATGGGGGAGGGGTGGAGACCCAGTACTTC
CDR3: CASSDGGGVETQYF

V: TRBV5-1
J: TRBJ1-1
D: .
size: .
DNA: TGCGCCAGCAGCCCGGGACACCTGAACACTGAAGCTTTCTTT
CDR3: CASSPGHLNTEAFF

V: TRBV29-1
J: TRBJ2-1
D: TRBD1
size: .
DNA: TGCAGCGTTGAACGTACAGGGGATGAGCAGTTCTTC
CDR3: CSVERTGDEQFF

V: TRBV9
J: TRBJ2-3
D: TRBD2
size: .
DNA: TGTGCCAGCAGCGTCAACTTCGGGGAGGGGTGGACAGATACGCAGTATTTT
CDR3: CASSVNFGEGWTDTQYF